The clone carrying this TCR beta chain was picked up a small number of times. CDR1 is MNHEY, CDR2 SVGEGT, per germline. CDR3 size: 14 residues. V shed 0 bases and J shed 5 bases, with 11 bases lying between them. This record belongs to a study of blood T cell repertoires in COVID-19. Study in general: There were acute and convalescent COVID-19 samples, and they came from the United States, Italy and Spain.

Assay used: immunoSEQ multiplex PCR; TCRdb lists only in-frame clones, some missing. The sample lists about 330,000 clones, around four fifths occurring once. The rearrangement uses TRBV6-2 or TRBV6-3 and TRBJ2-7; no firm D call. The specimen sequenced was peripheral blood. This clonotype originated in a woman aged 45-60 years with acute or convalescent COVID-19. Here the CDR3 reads CASSYSELGDEQYF. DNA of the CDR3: TGTGCCAGCAGTTACTCTGAGCTAGGAGACGAGCAGTACTTC.